The entry below describes one T cell receptor (beta chain). In its sample, this clone was seen once. Its antigen is not yet known. Base qualities are missing; no much larger clone stands one base away. The immunoSEQ Assay, a bias-controlled multiplex PCR, was used to amplify TCRbeta CDR3 regions from genomic DNA. In the source study's methods: The number of nucleated cells in each sample was estimated from the amplification of reference gene primers within the assay. Sequence reads were collapsed and filtered to measure the absolute abundance of every unique TCRbeta CDR3 rearrangement. For each sample, productive Simpson clonality was calculated as the square root of Simpson's diversity index over productive rearrangements. TCRdb's version of the immuneACCESS table is confined to in-frame rearrangements and falls short of the full clone set. An unresolved V gene accounts for under half of the shortfall where checked; the remainder is of unknown origin. The V and J calls and clone size come from that table; D and trimming were worked out from the DNA. In all, the sample holds roughly 260,000 clones, and over 75% of those were seen once. The ten top clones hold over 2% of the sample.

The data derive from a study of blood T cell repertoires in COVID-19 (dated by TCRdb to the early 2020s). For context, the study as a whole: Samples covering the acute and convalescent phases of COVID-19 were provided by collaborators in the United States, Italy and Spain. The prospective study material was composed of cDNA or gDNA derived from T cells, B-cell-depleted T cells, or PBMCs. Subjects who had been exposed to COVID-19, were actively infected with it, or had recovered from it provided the deeply sampled blood TCRbeta repertoires that made up the dataset. A freely available public database, intended as a resource for researchers studying the immune response to SARS-CoV-2, is where the repertoires were released. Samples came from the ongoing ImmuneRACE study (first 160 participants) plus 1,254 subjects from 6 global collaborators. The sample metadata nearly always contained a de-identified subject ID, COVID-19 status, age in years and sex. Where HLA class I and class II types were available, the types were taken from metadata supplied by the sample provider, not from assay-based typing. Summary of the overall study and its limitations: How much clinical and demographic metadata was included differed by source and by participant, and the metadata was provided uncurated.

Whole blood was collected in K2EDTA tubes by collaborating institutions according to the institutions' own protocols. For TCRbeta analysis, collaborators shipped samples in one of three forms: frozen whole blood, isolated PBMCs, or DNA extracted from either of those sample types. The CDR3 goes from the cysteine to the phenylalanine over 13 residues. Only CDR3 DNA is held: 39 bases, read in frame from base 1. V is cut back by 4 bases and J by 2 bases, with 0 bases in the junction unmatched. Reading the germline V gene (reference sequence) gives CDR1 LGHDT and CDR2 YNNKEL. The chain is made from TRBV3-1 (or the pseudogene TRBV3-2) and TRBJ2-7, with 9 bases matching TRBD2. The sample comprised peripheral blood. This clonotype was obtained from a woman in her 50s with acute or convalescent COVID-19. At the DNA level, the sequence is TGTGCCAGCAGCCGCGGGGGGGCCTACGAGCAGTACTTC. Its protein reads: CASSRGGAYEQYF.